These T cell receptor beta chains were read from a single sample in a study of CD8 T cells in ankylosing spondylitis. TCRdb reprocessed the 5' RACE reads with MiXCR, giving one entry per CDR3 protein. This sample has roughly 120,000 distinct CDR3 sequences, with roughly 6.6% found just once. Sample: blood, either unsorted or a sorted T cell fraction (not recorded which). The source of these receptors is a male donor with ankylosing spondylitis or in good health (not recorded which). CDR3s leave out the opening cysteine and the closing phenylalanine or tryptophan. Some rows have no size entry. The others give once, few or many, or a class for an expanded clone.

CDR3aa: ASSPQGVGTEAF
j_gene: TRBJ1-1
v_gene: TRBV12-3/TRBV12-4
abundance: many

CDR3aa: ASSQGLAPSFQETQY
j_gene: TRBJ2-5
v_gene: TRBV28
abundance: few

CDR3aa: ASSPDSYGYT
j_gene: TRBJ1-2
v_gene: TRBV12-3/TRBV12-4
abundance: many

CDR3aa: ASSFQGEGYT
j_gene: TRBJ1-2
v_gene: TRBV5-1
abundance: many

CDR3aa: ASSPTPSGGLTDTQY
j_gene: TRBJ2-3
v_gene: TRBV5-1
abundance: many

CDR3aa: ASGQLAGVPDTQY
j_gene: TRBJ2-3
v_gene: TRBV5-1
abundance: few

CDR3aa: ASSPLGAGVHTDTQY
j_gene: TRBJ2-3
v_gene: TRBV5-1
abundance: many

CDR3aa: SAGPLLAGELF
j_gene: TRBJ2-2
v_gene: TRBV20-1
abundance: many

CDR3aa: ASSLNRASDTQY
j_gene: TRBJ2-3
v_gene: TRBV5-1
abundance: many

CDR3aa: ASRPSTGNTGELF
j_gene: TRBJ2-2
v_gene: TRBV9
abundance: few

CDR3aa: ASSGPGTEETQY
j_gene: TRBJ2-5
v_gene: TRBV9
abundance: many

CDR3aa: ASSPLGGSGELF
j_gene: TRBJ2-2
v_gene: TRBV7-3
abundance: many

CDR3aa: ASSLGQGYGYT
j_gene: TRBJ1-2
v_gene: TRBV12-3/TRBV12-4
abundance: many

CDR3aa: ASSLGQVLFQETQY
j_gene: TRBJ2-5
v_gene: TRBV5-1
abundance: many

CDR3aa: ASSPGQTSNQPQH
j_gene: TRBJ1-5
v_gene: TRBV5-1
abundance: many

CDR3aa: ASSFGWNEQY
j_gene: TRBJ2-7
v_gene: TRBV7-8
abundance: few

CDR3aa: ASSLGYGYT
j_gene: TRBJ1-2
v_gene: TRBV25-1
abundance: many

CDR3aa: ASSFFWDSYEQY
j_gene: TRBJ2-7
v_gene: TRBV7-9
abundance: many

CDR3aa: ASSFGGVYGYT
j_gene: TRBJ1-2
v_gene: TRBV5-1
abundance: many

CDR3aa: ASSQEKTSGRFDEQY
j_gene: TRBJ2-7
v_gene: TRBV3-1
abundance: many

CDR3aa: ASSFMGTDTQY
j_gene: TRBJ2-3
v_gene: TRBV7-3
abundance: few

CDR3aa: ASRGEQVYEQY
j_gene: TRBJ2-7
v_gene: TRBV28
abundance: many

CDR3aa: ASSLEGRGSNQPQH
j_gene: TRBJ1-5
v_gene: TRBV11-2
abundance: .

CDR3aa: CARDLAGLSTDTQY
j_gene: TRBJ2-3
v_gene: TRBV20-1
abundance: .

CDR3aa: ASSFSGLLYQETQY
j_gene: TRBJ2-5
v_gene: TRBV27
abundance: many

CDR3aa: ASSVSQGVTYEQY
j_gene: TRBJ2-7
v_gene: TRBV9
abundance: many

CDR3aa: ASSPIQTGGHQPQH
j_gene: TRBJ1-5
v_gene: TRBV7-9
abundance: many

CDR3aa: ASSLVPTPADSPLH
j_gene: TRBJ1-6
v_gene: TRBV5-1
abundance: many